The 27 T cell receptor beta chains in this list originate from one sample, sequenced in a study of cytomegalovirus exposure and HLA in healthy donors. The PCR employed 60 Vbeta primers together with 13 Jbeta primers. TCRdb's copy holds only in-frame clones and misses some; the assay was immunoSEQ multiplex PCR. The sample lists nearly 95,000 clones, roughly 79% seen once, with roughly 3.8% in the top ten. Sequencing input: PBMCs. The receptors come from a woman between 35 and 50 years old in good health and CMV-seronegative.

The V and J genes are TRBV15 and TRBJ1-1, with D hard to call. Between the trimmed V and J ends, which lost 1 base and 1 base, there was a span of 7 bases. The germline CDR1 and CDR2 sequences are LNHNV and YYDKDF (reference sequence). The CDR3 is made up of 14 amino acids. The CDR3 DNA follows: TGTGCCACCAGCAGAGGCCAGTGGAACACTGAAGCTTTCTTT. It translates to CATSRGQWNTEAFF. Based on the CDR3 plus reference TRBV15 and TRBJ1-1, the full variable domain is DAMVIQNPRYQVTQFGKPVTLSCSQTLNHNVMYWYQQKSSQAPKLLFHYYDKDFNNEADTPDNFQSRRPNTSFCFLDIRSPGLGDTAMYLCATSRGQWNTEAFFGQGTRLTVV.

The V and J genes are TRBV4-2 and TRBJ2-5; 9 bases fit TRBD1. The germline V gene has CDR1 LGHNA and CDR2 YNFKEQ. J was trimmed by 5 bases and V by 0 bases; bases with no gene match: 10. The CDR3 consists of 17 residues. The CDR3 spells CASSQDIQGARRETQYF. The CDR3 DNA sequence: TGTGCCAGCAGCCAAGATATACAGGGGGCGCGTCGGGAGACCCAGTACTTC.

The gene calls are TRBV6-1 and TRBJ2-7, with D tentatively TRBD2 (5 bases). The germline V gene has CDR1 MNHNS and CDR2 SASEGT. The ends were cut back, 7 bases at V and 4 bases at J, with 8 bases in the middle. The CDR3 runs 11 residues. This chain's CDR3 is CASKLEYEQYF. CDR3 in DNA: TGTGCCAGCAAACTAGAGTACGAGCAGTACTTC.

This chain links TRBV18 with TRBJ1-4; D call uncertain. The CDR3 is 14 amino acids. V was trimmed by 6 bases and J by 2 bases, leaving 10 bases between them. CDR1 KGHSH and CDR2 LQKENI come from the germline V gene. CDR3 DNA: TGTGCCAGCTCCCCTACGGGGACTAATGAAAAACTGTTTTTT. The encoded protein is CASSPTGTNEKLFF.

The chain has TRBV10-3 and TRBJ1-4; D perhaps matches TRBD1 (5 bases). Germline V gene data show CDR1 as ENHRY and CDR2 as SYGVKD. Deletions cut 11 bases from V and 3 bases from J, with 13 bases between. CDR3 length equals 13 residues. The chain's CDR3 is CASGGVANEKLFF. For the CDR3, the DNA is TGTGCCTCCGGGGGGGTAGCTAATGAAAAACTGTTTTTT.

This sequence joins TRBV5-4 and TRBJ2-3; D is perhaps TRBD2 (5 bases). V lost 2 bases to trimming and J lost 9 bases, with 16 bases between them. This CDR3 comprises 14 residues. The germline gives CDR1 SGHNT, CDR2 YYREEE (reference sequence). CDR3 sequence: CASSFEVGRETQYF. The CDR3 region has the DNA TGTGCCAGCAGCTTCGAGGTAGGCCGGGAAACGCAGTATTTT.

The chain joins TRBV5-1 to TRBJ1-2; 10 bases are a match to TRBD1. From germline, CDR1 is SGHRS and CDR2 YFSETQ. The CDR3 loop spans 14 amino acids. Trimming at V came to 3 bases and at J to 6 bases, leaving 5 bases not matched to a gene. The CDR3 sequence: CASSSGTGVDGYTF. The CDR3 bases are TGCGCCAGCAGCTCAGGGACAGGGGTCGATGGCTACACCTTC.

The chain links TRBV9 to TRBJ2-1; 8 bases agree with TRBD2. Germline V CDR1 and CDR2: SGDLS, YYNGEE. The CDR3 has 16 residues. V dropped 4 bases and J dropped 0; count of bases not matched to a gene: 6. The CDR3: CASSTTAGASYNEQFF. Here the CDR3 DNA reads TGTGCCAGCAGCACGACAGCGGGGGCCTCCTACAATGAGCAGTTCTTC.

This clone has just one count. The chain links TRBV30 to TRBJ2-7; 7 bases match TRBD1. Trimming cost V 4 bases and J 4 bases; bases outside gene matches: 1. Germline V gives CDR1 GTSNPN, CDR2 SVGIG (reference sequence). This CDR3 region has 11 residues. CDR3: CAWTGGYEQYF. CDR3 DNA sequence: TGTGCCTGGACAGGGGGTTACGAGCAGTACTTC.

The chain joins TRBV2 to TRBJ2-7; the D gene is possibly TRBD1 (5 bases). Trimming took 6 bases from V and 6 from J, leaving 21 bases between them. CDR1 and CDR2 from the germline V gene are SNHLY and FYNNEI. The CDR3 has 15 amino acids. CDR3 DNA sequence: TGTGCCAGCAGGGCTGACAGTAGCACCTACGGCGAGCAGTACTTC. It specifies CASRADSSTYGEQYF.

The chain couples TRBV5-1 to TRBJ1-1; TRBD1 agrees at 7 bases. The V gene end was trimmed by 5 bases and the J gene end by 1 base; junction bases not matched to a gene: 5. The germline gives CDR1 SGHRS, CDR2 YFSETQ. The CDR3 loop spans 14 amino acids. The CDR3 DNA reads TGCGCCAGCAGGGTCGGGACAGCGAACACTGAAGCTTTCTTT. The encoded protein is CASRVGTANTEAFF. Drawing the rest from reference TRBV5-1 and TRBJ1-1, the complete variable domain is KAGVTQTPRYLIKTRGQQVTLSCSPISGHRSVSWYQQTPGQGLQFLFEYFSETQRNKGNFPGRFSGRQFSNSRSEMNVSTLELGDSALYLCASRVGTANTEAFFGQGTRLTVV.

The chain carries TRBV4-1 and TRBJ1-6; tentative D call: TRBD1 (5 bases). Germline V CDR1 and CDR2: MGHRA, YSYEKL. Trimming shortened V by 2 bases and J by 8 bases, and 16 bases separated the two germline ends. The CDR3 contains 16 residues. The CDR3 sequence is CASSQPGDSKYSPLHF. The DNA for the CDR3 is TGCGCCAGCAGCCAACCCGGGGACTCTAAATATTCACCCCTCCACTTT.

This clone was picked up a small number of times. V and J are TRBV4-1 and TRBJ1-1, with 8 bases lining up with TRBD1. From germline, CDR1 is MGHRA and CDR2 YSYEKL. The V segment lost 5 bases and the J segment 3 bases; nucleotides outside the gene matches: 8. The length of the CDR3 is 15 residues. CDR3 sequence: CASSYYGTGYTEAFF. The CDR3 DNA reads as TGCGCCAGCAGCTACTACGGGACAGGTTACACTGAAGCTTTCTTT.

V gene TRBV28 combines with J gene TRBJ1-5; a weak D match, TRBD1 (5 bases). CDR1 and CDR2 from the germline V gene are MDHEN and SYDVKM. The CDR3 has 14 amino acids. Trimming removed 7 bases from V and 5 bases from J, with 15 bases in between. The CDR3 here is CASIGTPTYQPQHF. The CDR3 DNA reads as TGTGCCAGCATTGGGACTCCTACATATCAGCCCCAGCATTTT. Drawing the rest from reference TRBV28 and TRBJ1-5, the complete variable domain is DVKVTQSSRYLVKRTGEKVFLECVQDMDHENMFWYRQDPGLGLRLIYFSYDVKMKEKGDIPEGYSVSREKKERFSLILESASTNQTSMYLCASIGTPTYQPQHFGDGTRLSIL.

This chain uses TRBV5-8 with TRBJ1-5; D perhaps matches TRBD1 (5 bases). Germline CDR1 is SGHTS and CDR2 is YDEGEE. The V gene lost 4 bases and the J gene lost 1 base, with 18 bases spanning the gap. The CDR3 covers 17 residues. The CDR3 region has the DNA TGTGCCAGCAGCCCGGGGGTGGGGGGGTCGAGCAATCAGCCCCAGCATTTT. Protein sequence: CASSPGVGGSSNQPQHF.

This clone showed up just once. V usage is TRBV29-1 and J usage is TRBJ2-2, with D maybe TRBD1 (6 bases). CDR1 and CDR2 from the germline V gene are SQVTM and ANQGSEA. V was trimmed by 4 bases and J by 7 bases, leaving 16 bases between them. CDR3 length equals 14 residues. The CDR3 reads CSVGVVRGDGELFF. CDR3 in DNA: TGCAGCGTTGGGGTGGTCAGGGGCGACGGGGAGCTGTTTTTT.

The chain combines TRBV13 with TRBJ1-1; possible D gene TRBD1, 5 bases. CDR3 length equals 14 residues. V was pared by 0 bases and J by 2 bases, with 7 bases between. The germline V gene has CDR1 PRHDT and CDR2 FYEKMQ (reference sequence). Written as DNA, the CDR3 is TGTGCCAGCAGCTTAGGGGGGGGAAACACTGAAGCTTTCTTT. Translation: CASSLGGGNTEAFF.

The chain combines TRBV6-1 with TRBJ1-1; TRBD1 is a possible D gene (5 bases). The length of the CDR3 is 11 residues. V lost 5 bases, J lost 8 bases, and 9 bases lay in between. Germline V CDR1 and CDR2: MNHNS, SASEGT. CDR3 region: CASSSGPEAFF. The CDR3, as DNA: TGTGCCAGCAGTTCAGGGCCGGAAGCTTTCTTT.

This rearrangement joins TRBV7-2 to TRBJ2-5, with TRBD1 as a possible D gene (6 bases). With 2 bases removed from V and 6 bases from J, the gap between germline ends came to 13 bases. Per germline, CDR1 SGHTA and CDR2 FQGNSA. The CDR3 consists of 14 residues. CDR3 nucleotide sequence: TGTGCCAGCAGCTTAAAATTCCAGGGGCAGACCCAGTACTTC. Translation gives CASSLKFQGQTQYF.

This clone has just one count. The chain carries TRBV19 and TRBJ2-2; 10 bases are a match to TRBD2. Germline values: CDR1 LNHDA, CDR2 SQIVND (reference sequence). This CDR3 has 15 residues. Germline trimming cut 8 bases from V and 1 base from J; bases unmatched to any gene: 4. Here the CDR3 DNA reads TGTGCCAGTTCGAGACTAGCGGGGAACACCGGGGAGCTGTTTTTT. Translating it yields CASSRLAGNTGELFF. Supplemented by reference TRBV19 and TRBJ2-2, the full variable domain reads DGGITQSPKYLFRKEGQNVTLSCEQNLNHDAMYWYRQDPGQGLRLIYYSQIVNDFQKGDIAEGYSVSREKKESFPLTVTSAQKNPTAFYLCASSRLAGNTGELFFGEGSRLTVL.

The chain links TRBV29-1 to TRBJ2-5; D might be TRBD2 (6 bases). The V end was cut by 5 bases, the J end by 5 bases, with 15 bases between. In germline, CDR1 is SQVTM, CDR2 ANQGSEA. The CDR3 runs 13 residues. The CDR3 spells CSVSKGGEETQYF. Here the CDR3 DNA reads TGCAGCGTTAGCAAGGGAGGAGAGGAGACCCAGTACTTC.

The chain is built from TRBV6-6 and TRBJ1-5, with unresolved D. The length of the CDR3 is 13 residues. In germline, CDR1 is MNHNY, CDR2 SVGAGI (reference sequence). V lost 11 bases and J 0 bases, leaving 11 bases between the germline ends. CDR3 residues: CASEVSSNQPQHF. The CDR3 coding sequence is TGTGCCTCTGAGGTTTCTAGCAATCAGCCCCAGCATTTT.

The chain combines TRBV2 with TRBJ1-4; D call uncertain. Per the germline V gene, CDR1 is SNHLY and CDR2 is FYNNEI. V dropped 7 bases and J dropped 8 bases, with 20 bases sitting between them. This CDR3 is built from 15 residues. For the CDR3, the DNA is TGTGCCAGCACCGCGTGGACTGGGATCCAGGAAAAACTGTTTTTT. Residues: CASTAWTGIQEKLFF.

This chain uses TRBV7-7 with TRBJ2-3; D is possibly TRBD1 (5 bases). This CDR3 is built from 16 residues. CDR1 SSHAT and CDR2 FNYEAQ come from the germline V gene (reference sequence). V was trimmed by 0 bases and J by 0 bases, leaving 10 bases between them. CDR3 protein: CASSLAVGPSTDTQYF. For the CDR3, the DNA is TGTGCCAGCAGCTTAGCGGTGGGGCCTAGCACAGATACGCAGTATTTT.

The chain links TRBV20-1 to TRBJ2-7; unclear D gene. V was cut by 1 base and J by 6 bases, with 7 bases left in between. The CDR3 extends over 11 amino acids. The germline gives CDR1 DFQATT, CDR2 SNEGSKA (reference sequence). Here the CDR3 DNA reads TGCAGTGCTAGAGGAAAGCTCGAGCAGTACTTC. It encodes CSARGKLEQYF.

The genes are TRBV18 and TRBJ2-5, with D maybe TRBD2 (6 bases). CDR3 length equals 15 residues. The ends were cut back, 6 bases at V and 2 bases at J, with 16 bases in the middle. The V gene's germline CDR1 is KGHSH and CDR2 LQKENI. The CDR3, as DNA: TGTGCCAGCTCGGACGGGACTTCGAAACAAGAGACCCAGTACTTC. This codes for CASSDGTSKQETQYF.

This clone was detected only a few times. The CDR3 DNA sequence: TGTGCCAGCTCAGAGACAGCCGGGTATTCACCCCTCCACTTT. Its translation: CASSETAGYSPLHF. The chain employs TRBV18 and TRBJ1-6; tentative D call: TRBD1 (5 bases). This CDR3 spans 14 amino acids. Germline CDR1 and CDR2: KGHSH and LQKENI. The V gene lost 5 bases and the J gene lost 8 bases, with 13 bases spanning the gap.